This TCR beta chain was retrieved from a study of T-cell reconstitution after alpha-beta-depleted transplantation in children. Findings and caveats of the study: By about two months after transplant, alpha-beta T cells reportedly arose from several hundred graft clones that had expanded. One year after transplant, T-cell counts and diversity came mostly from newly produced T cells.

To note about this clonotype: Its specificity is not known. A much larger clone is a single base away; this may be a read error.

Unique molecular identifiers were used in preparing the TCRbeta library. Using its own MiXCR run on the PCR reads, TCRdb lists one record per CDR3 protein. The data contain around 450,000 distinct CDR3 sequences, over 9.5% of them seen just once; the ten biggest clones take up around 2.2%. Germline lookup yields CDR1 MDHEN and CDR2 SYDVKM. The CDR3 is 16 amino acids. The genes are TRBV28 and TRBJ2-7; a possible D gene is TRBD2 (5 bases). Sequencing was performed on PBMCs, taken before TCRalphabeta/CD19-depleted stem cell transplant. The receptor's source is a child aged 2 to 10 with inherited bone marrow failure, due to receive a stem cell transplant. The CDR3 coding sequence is TGTGCCAGCAGTTACGCCCCGATAGGGAGCTCCTACGCGCAGTACTTC. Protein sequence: CASSYAPIGSSYAQYF.